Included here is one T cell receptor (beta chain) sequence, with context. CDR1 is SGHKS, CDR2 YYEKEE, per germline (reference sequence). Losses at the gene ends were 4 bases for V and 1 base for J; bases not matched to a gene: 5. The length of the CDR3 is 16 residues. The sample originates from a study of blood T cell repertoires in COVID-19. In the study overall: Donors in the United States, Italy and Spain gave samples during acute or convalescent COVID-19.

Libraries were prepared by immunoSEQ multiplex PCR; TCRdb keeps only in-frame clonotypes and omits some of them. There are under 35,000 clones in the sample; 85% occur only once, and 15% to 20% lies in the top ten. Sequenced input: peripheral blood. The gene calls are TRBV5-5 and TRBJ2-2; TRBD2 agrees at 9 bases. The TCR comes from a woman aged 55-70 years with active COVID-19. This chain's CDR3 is CASSPIAGENTGELFF. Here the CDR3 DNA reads TGTGCCAGCAGCCCAATAGCGGGGGAGAACACCGGGGAGCTGTTTTTT.